This TCR beta chain was sequenced for a study of cytomegalovirus exposure and HLA in healthy donors. Broader study findings: Relative to equally common others, HLA-associated TCR beta chains showed greater clonal expansion in a later analysis. As a later analysis showed, a missense DCLRE1C variant was linked to trimming of TCR beta V- and J-genes.

As for this clone: Its target is not known.

Primers: 60 Vbeta forward and 13 Jbeta reverse. The table came from immunoSEQ multiplex PCR; TCRdb's copy has only in-frame clones and leaves some out. The data contain 150,000 to 200,000 clones, around 76% of them singletons. The CDR3 loop spans 14 amino acids. The V segment lost 5 bases and the J segment 6 bases; nucleotides outside the gene matches: 6. CDR1 and CDR2 from the germline V gene are MNHEY and SMNVEV (reference sequence). The sequence came from a man aged 40-55 years in good health and CMV-seronegative. Sequencing input: PBMCs. This chain links TRBV27 with TRBJ2-2, with 7 bases identical to TRBD1. As DNA, the CDR3 is TGTGCCAGCAGTCGACAGGGATTCGCCGGGGAGCTGTTTTTT. It yields the protein CASSRQGFAGELFF.